Shown below are 15 T cell receptor beta chains from a single sample sequenced in a study of cytomegalovirus exposure and HLA in healthy donors. The PCR ran on 60 Vbeta and 13 Jbeta primers. The assay was immunoSEQ multiplex PCR, and TCRdb's table has in-frame clones only and misses some. The sample has some 150,000 clones, approximately 80% seen once. Sequenced sample: PBMCs. These receptors originate from a man aged 18 to 29 in good health and CMV-seropositive.

This chain uses TRBV29-1 with TRBJ2-2; 7 bases match TRBD1. Per germline, CDR1 SQVTM and CDR2 ANQGSEA. The CDR3 runs to 13 residues. The junction had 6 bases not matched to a gene; V was cut back by 7 bases and J by 4 bases. CDR3 sequence (DNA): TGCAGCGCTGACAGGGTGGGCACCGGGGAGCTGTTTTTT. It yields the protein CSADRVGTGELFF.

The genes are TRBV6-1 and TRBJ2-7, with D perhaps matching TRBD2 (6 bases). Trimming shortened V by 10 bases and J by 0 bases, and 13 bases separated the two germline ends. This CDR3 has 13 residues. Per germline, CDR1 MNHNS and CDR2 SASEGT. The CDR3 protein is CAIQKGLSYEQYF. The CDR3, as DNA: TGTGCCATCCAAAAGGGACTCTCCTACGAGCAGTACTTC.

V gene TRBV5-1 combines with J gene TRBJ2-7; D is perhaps TRBD2 (6 bases). Germline values: CDR1 SGHRS, CDR2 YFSETQ. CDR3 length: 16 amino acids. V lost 0 bases and J 7 bases, leaving 20 bases between the germline ends. For the CDR3, the DNA is TGCGCCAGCAGCTTGGGGCCCTCGGCGGGACCTGGGGAGCAGTACTTC. Translation gives CASSLGPSAGPGEQYF.

This chain joins TRBV6-5 and TRBJ1-4; 7 positions agree with TRBD1. Germline V lookup: CDR1 MNHEY, CDR2 SVGAGI. The CDR3 has 13 amino acids. V was pared by 2 bases and J by 8 bases, with 2 bases of the junction left unmatched. The CDR3 DNA follows: TGTGCCAGCAGTTACAGACAGGGCGAAAAACTGTTTTTT. This sequence encodes CASSYRQGEKLFF.

The rearrangement links TRBV10-2 to TRBJ1-1, with D possibly matching TRBD1 (5 bases). The CDR3 contains 15 residues. V was pared by 8 bases and J by 8 bases, with 24 bases between. Germline CDR1 and CDR2: WSHSY and SAAADI. In nucleotides, the CDR3 is TGCGCCAGCGGGGAATACAGGACCGCGACTGCCGAAGCTTTCTTT. This translates into CASGEYRTATAEAFF.

The chain is built from TRBV30 and TRBJ2-5; 8 bases fit TRBD2. This CDR3 contains 15 residues. After removal of 2 bases from V and 2 bases from J, the junction contained 7 bases not matched to a gene. Germline V gene lookup returns CDR1 GTSNPN and CDR2 SVGIG (reference sequence). The DNA of the CDR3 is TGTGCCTGGAGTTTGGCGGGGGGCGAGCAAGAGACCCAGTACTTC. This gives the protein CAWSLAGGEQETQYF.

This chain uses TRBV5-4 with TRBJ2-3; 11 positions agree with TRBD2. This CDR3 has 16 amino acids. The V gene's germline CDR1 is SGHNT and CDR2 YYREEE (reference sequence). Trimming took 6 bases from V and 5 from J; bases not matched to a gene: 11. The CDR3 DNA sequence: TGTGCCAGCACCCCGGACCTAGCGGGGGGATTAGATACGCAGTATTTT. It encodes CASTPDLAGGLDTQYF.

The chain is built from TRBV19 and TRBJ1-5; 9 bases line up with TRBD1. The CDR3 is 15 amino acids. Unmatched junction bases numbered 2, after V lost 4 bases and J lost 1 base. Germline CDR1 reads LNHDA; CDR2 reads SQIVND (reference sequence). CDR3 amino acids: CASSTGQGSNQPQHF. The CDR3, as DNA: TGTGCCAGTAGTACAGGACAGGGGAGCAATCAGCCCCAGCATTTT.

This clone was found once. V and J are TRBV19 and TRBJ1-2; a possible D gene is TRBD1 (5 bases). This CDR3 contains 14 residues. Trimming shortened V by 3 bases and J by 2 bases, and 10 bases separated the two germline ends. Germline lookup yields CDR1 LNHDA and CDR2 SQIVND (reference sequence). CDR3 bases: TGTGCCAGTAGTATCCGCGCAGGGAACTATGGCTACACCTTC. It encodes CASSIRAGNYGYTF. The full variable domain, with the rest looked up from reference TRBV19 and TRBJ1-2, is DGGITQSPKYLFRKEGQNVTLSCEQNLNHDAMYWYRQDPGQGLRLIYYSQIVNDFQKGDIAEGYSVSREKKESFPLTVTSAQKNPTAFYLCASSIRAGNYGYTFGSGTRLTVV.

This clone has just one count. This chain connects TRBV27 to TRBJ1-2, with 9 bases lining up with TRBD1. Looked up from germline, CDR1 is MNHEY and CDR2 is SMNVEV (reference sequence). V gave up 5 bases and J gave up 4 bases; unmatched junction bases: 8. The CDR3 contains 15 residues. CDR3 loop: CASSRTGGAGYGYTF. The CDR3 DNA reads as TGTGCCAGCAGTCGCACAGGGGGCGCCGGCTATGGCTACACCTTC.

In this sample, this clone turned up a few times. The genes are TRBV7-7 and TRBJ2-1; the match to TRBD1 covers 8 bases. V lost 1 base, J lost 6 bases, and 5 bases stayed unmatched. This CDR3 has 15 amino acids. Germline lookup yields CDR1 SSHAT and CDR2 FNYEAQ (reference sequence). The CDR3 nucleotides read TGTGCCAGCAGCTTAGACGGACAGGGAGGCAATGAGCAGTTCTTC. Translation gives CASSLDGQGGNEQFF.

The chain links TRBV18 to TRBJ2-1; 7 bases are a match to TRBD1. CDR1 KGHSH and CDR2 LQKENI come from the germline V gene. The CDR3 spans 14 residues. J lost 6 bases, V lost 5 bases, and 7 bases had no gene match. The CDR3 loop reads CASSSSTGSNEQFF. CDR3 coding DNA: TGTGCCAGCTCATCGTCGACAGGGTCCAATGAGCAGTTCTTC.

The gene calls are TRBV5-4 and TRBJ2-1; maybe TRBD1 (6 bases). Deletions cut 5 bases from V and 8 bases from J, with 17 bases between. Germline assignment: CDR1 SGHNT and CDR2 YYREEE (reference sequence). The CDR3 spans 14 residues. CDR3 in DNA: TGTGCCAGCAGTAGACGGGACATCACCCATGAGCAGTTCTTC. Its protein product is CASSRRDITHEQFF.

The chain's CDR3 is CASSLSVVYEQYF. CDR3 nucleotides: TGCGCCAGCAGCTTGTCGGTCGTCTACGAGCAGTACTTC. The V gene is TRBV5-1, the J gene TRBJ2-7; D is uncertain. V lost 1 base and J 3 bases, leaving 8 bases between the germline ends. The CDR3 loop spans 13 amino acids. Germline V gene data show CDR1 as SGHRS and CDR2 as YFSETQ.

To note about this clone: Germline and junction disagree at one end, which may indicate a read error. CDR3 residues: CSSSLVSHQGTTYEQYF. The CDR3 nucleotides are TGTTCCAGCAGCTTAGTTTCACACCAGGGCACGACCTACGAGCAGTACTTC. This chain connects TRBV7-9 to TRBJ2-7; perhaps TRBD1 as D (5 bases). Germline loops: CDR1 SEHNR, CDR2 FQNEAQ (reference sequence). This CDR3 contains 17 residues.